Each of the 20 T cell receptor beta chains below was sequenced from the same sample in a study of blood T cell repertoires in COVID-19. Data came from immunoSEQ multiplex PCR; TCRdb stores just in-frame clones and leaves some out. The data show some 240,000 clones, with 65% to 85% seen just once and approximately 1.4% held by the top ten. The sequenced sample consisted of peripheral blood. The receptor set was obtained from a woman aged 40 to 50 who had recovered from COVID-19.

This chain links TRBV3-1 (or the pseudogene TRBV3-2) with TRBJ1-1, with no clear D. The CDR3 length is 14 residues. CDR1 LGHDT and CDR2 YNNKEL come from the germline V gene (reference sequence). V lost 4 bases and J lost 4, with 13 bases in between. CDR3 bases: TGTGCCAGCAGCCCCTCGGTGAGGGTCACTGAAGCTTTCTTT. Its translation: CASSPSVRVTEAFF.

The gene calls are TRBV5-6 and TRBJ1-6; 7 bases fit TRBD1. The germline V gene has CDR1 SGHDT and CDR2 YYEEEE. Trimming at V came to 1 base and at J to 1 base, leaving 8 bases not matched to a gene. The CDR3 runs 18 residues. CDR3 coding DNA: TGTGCCAGCAGCTTGATGCCAGGGGGAGAGTCCTATAATTCACCCCTCCACTTT. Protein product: CASSLMPGGESYNSPLHF.

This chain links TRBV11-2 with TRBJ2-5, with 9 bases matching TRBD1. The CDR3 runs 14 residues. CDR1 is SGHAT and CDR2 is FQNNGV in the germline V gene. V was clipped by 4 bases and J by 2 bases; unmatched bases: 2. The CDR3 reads CASSSGQGQETQYF. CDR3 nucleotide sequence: TGTGCCAGCAGCTCCGGACAGGGGCAAGAGACCCAGTACTTC.

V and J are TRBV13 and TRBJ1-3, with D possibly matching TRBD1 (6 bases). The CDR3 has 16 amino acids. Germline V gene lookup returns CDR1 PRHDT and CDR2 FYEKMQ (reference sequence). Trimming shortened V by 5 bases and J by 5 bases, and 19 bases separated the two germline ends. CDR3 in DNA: TGTGCCAGCAGCGCCCAAGGGTGGCAGGGGAGAAACACCATATATTTT. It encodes CASSAQGWQGRNTIYF. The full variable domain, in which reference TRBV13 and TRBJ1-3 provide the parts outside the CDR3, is AAGVIQSPRHLIKEKRETATLKCYPIPRHDTVYWYQQGPGQDPQFLISFYEKMQSDKGSIPDRFSAQQFSDYHSELNMSSLELGDSALYFCASSAQGWQGRNTIYFGEGSWLTVV.

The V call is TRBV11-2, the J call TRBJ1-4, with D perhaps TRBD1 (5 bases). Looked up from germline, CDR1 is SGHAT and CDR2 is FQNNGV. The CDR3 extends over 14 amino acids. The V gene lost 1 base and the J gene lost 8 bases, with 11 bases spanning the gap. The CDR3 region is CASSLGRQSEKLFF. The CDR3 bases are TGTGCCAGCAGCTTAGGCCGACAGAGCGAAAAACTGTTTTTT.

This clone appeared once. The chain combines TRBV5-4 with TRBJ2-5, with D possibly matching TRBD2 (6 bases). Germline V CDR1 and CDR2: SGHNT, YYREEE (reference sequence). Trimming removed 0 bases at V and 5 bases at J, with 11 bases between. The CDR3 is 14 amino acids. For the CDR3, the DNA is TGTGCCAGCAGCTTGGCCGGAGGGGCTGAGACCCAGTACTTC. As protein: CASSLAGGAETQYF.

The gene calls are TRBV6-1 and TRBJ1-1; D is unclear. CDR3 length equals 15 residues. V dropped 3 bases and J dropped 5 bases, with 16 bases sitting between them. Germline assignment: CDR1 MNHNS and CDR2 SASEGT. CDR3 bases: TGTGCCAGCAGTGACCCCCGGGGATCTGAAACTGAAGCTTTCTTT. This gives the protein CASSDPRGSETEAFF.

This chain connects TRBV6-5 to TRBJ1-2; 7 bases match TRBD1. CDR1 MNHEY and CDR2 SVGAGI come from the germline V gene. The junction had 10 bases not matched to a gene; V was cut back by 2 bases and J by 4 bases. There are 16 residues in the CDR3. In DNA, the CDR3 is TGTGCCAGCAGTTACGGTACAGGGGTCGACAGCTATGGCTACACCTTC. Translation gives CASSYGTGVDSYGYTF.

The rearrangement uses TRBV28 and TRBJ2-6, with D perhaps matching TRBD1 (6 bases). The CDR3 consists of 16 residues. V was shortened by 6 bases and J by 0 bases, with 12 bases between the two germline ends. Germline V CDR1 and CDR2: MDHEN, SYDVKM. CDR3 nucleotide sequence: TGTGCCAGCAGGAAAGGGGGTGCCTCTGGGGCCAACGTCCTGACTTTC. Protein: CASRKGGASGANVLTF.

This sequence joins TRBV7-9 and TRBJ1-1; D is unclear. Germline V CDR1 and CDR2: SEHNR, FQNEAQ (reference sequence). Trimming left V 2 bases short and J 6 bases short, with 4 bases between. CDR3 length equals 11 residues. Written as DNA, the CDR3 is TGTGCCAGCAGCTTATCCTCTGAAGCTTTCTTT. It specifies CASSLSSEAFF. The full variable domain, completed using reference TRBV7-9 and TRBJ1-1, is DTGVSQNPRHKITKRGQNVTFRCDPISEHNRLYWYRQTLGQGPEFLTYFQNEAQLEKSRLLSDRFSAERPKGSFSTLEIQRTEQGDSAMYLCASSLSSEAFFGQGTRLTVV.

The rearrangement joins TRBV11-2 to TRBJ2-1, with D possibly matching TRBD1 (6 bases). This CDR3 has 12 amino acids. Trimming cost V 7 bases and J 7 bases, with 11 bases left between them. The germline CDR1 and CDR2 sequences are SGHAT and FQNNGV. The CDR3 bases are TGTGCCAGCAACAGGGTTTTGAATGAGCAGTTCTTC. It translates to CASNRVLNEQFF. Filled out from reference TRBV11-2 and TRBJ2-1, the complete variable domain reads EAGVAQSPRYKIIEKRQSVAFWCNPISGHATLYWYQQILGQGPKLLIQFQNNGVVDDSQLPKDRFSAERLKGVDSTLKIQPAKLEDSAVYLCASNRVLNEQFFGPGTRLTVL.

CDR3 DNA: TGTGCCAGCAGGCGATTCCTAGCGGGGGGGCCAGATACGCAGTATTTT. It codes for CASRRFLAGGPDTQYF. The V gene is TRBV28, the J gene TRBJ2-3; 12 bases align to TRBD2. This CDR3 has 16 residues. Trimming cost V 6 bases and J 4 bases; bases outside gene matches: 8. The germline V gene encodes CDR1 MDHEN and CDR2 SYDVKM.

The CDR3 spells CASSLGASENTEAFF. The CDR3, as DNA: TGTGCCAGCAGCTTGGGGGCGTCGGAGAACACTGAAGCTTTCTTT. J is TRBJ1-1 and V is TRBV5-4; D remains ambiguous. V was cut by 0 bases and J by 1 base, with 10 bases left in between. Germline V gene lookup returns CDR1 SGHNT and CDR2 YYREEE (reference sequence). The CDR3 is 15 amino acids.

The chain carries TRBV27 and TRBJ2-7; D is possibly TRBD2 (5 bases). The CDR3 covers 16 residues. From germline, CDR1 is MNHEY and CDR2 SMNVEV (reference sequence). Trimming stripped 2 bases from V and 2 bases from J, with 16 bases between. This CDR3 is CASSLGRPGGPYEQYF. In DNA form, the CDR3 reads TGTGCCAGCAGTTTAGGTAGGCCAGGAGGCCCCTACGAGCAGTACTTC.

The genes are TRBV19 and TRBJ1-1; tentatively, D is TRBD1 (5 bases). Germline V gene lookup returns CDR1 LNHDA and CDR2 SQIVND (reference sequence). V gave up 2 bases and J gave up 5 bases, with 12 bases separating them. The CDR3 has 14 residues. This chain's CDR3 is CASSIRGVRTEAFF. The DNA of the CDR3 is TGTGCCAGTAGTATAAGGGGCGTAAGGACTGAAGCTTTCTTT.

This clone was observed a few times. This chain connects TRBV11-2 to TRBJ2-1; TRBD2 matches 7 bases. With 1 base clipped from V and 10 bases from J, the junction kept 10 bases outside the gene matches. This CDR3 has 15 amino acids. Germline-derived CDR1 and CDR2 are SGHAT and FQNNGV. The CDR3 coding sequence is TGTGCCAGCAGCTTAGGCGTGCAGCGGGGAGCCGAGCAGTTCTTC. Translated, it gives CASSLGVQRGAEQFF.

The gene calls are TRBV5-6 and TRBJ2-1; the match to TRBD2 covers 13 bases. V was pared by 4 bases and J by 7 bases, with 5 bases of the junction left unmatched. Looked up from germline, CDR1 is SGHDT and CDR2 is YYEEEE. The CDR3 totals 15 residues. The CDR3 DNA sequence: TGTGCCAGCAGCATACTAGCGGGGGGGCGTAATGAGCAGTTCTTC. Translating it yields CASSILAGGRNEQFF.

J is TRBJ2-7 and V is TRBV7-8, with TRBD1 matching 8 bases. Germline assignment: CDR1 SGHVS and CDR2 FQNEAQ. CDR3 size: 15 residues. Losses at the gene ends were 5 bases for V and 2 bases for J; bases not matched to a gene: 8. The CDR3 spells CASSQGQGGTYEQYF. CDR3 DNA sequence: TGTGCCAGCAGCCAAGGACAGGGTGGTACCTACGAGCAGTACTTC.

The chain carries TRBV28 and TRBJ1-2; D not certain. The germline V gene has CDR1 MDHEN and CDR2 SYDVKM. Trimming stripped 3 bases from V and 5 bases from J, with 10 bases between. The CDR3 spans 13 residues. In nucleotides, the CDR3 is TGTGCCAGCAGTTTGAGGCAGCAGTATGGCTACACCTTC. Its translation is CASSLRQQYGYTF.

CDR3 sequence: CASSLQGPYEQYF. The CDR3 bases are TGTGCCAGCAGTCTACAGGGACCCTACGAGCAGTACTTC. J is TRBJ2-7 and V is TRBV6-5, with a possible D match to TRBD1 (6 bases). The CDR3 is made up of 13 amino acids. Germline CDR1 and CDR2: MNHEY and SVGAGI. The V end was cut by 5 bases, the J end by 2 bases, with 10 bases between.